This record concerns one T cell receptor beta chain sequence. Clones were sequenced by immunoSEQ multiplex PCR, and TCRdb holds only the in-frame ones, with some missing. The sample holds around 84,000 clones, approximately 95% seen once. This CDR3 has 14 residues. Looked up from germline, CDR1 is ENHRY and CDR2 is SYGVKD. V lost 6 bases and J lost 2, with 11 bases in between. The data belong to a study of T cell changes during pregnancy in multiple sclerosis. Sequences were derived from peripheral blood, sampled in the second trimester of pregnancy. The J gene is TRBJ2-4, the V gene TRBV10-3, with D maybe TRBD1 (5 bases). The source is a female donor in good health, enrolled as a control in a pregnancy study. The DNA of the CDR3 is TGTGCCATCAGCGATCAGGGTCCCAAAAACATTCAGTACTTC. It encodes CAISDQGPKNIQYF.